Presented here are 29 T cell receptor beta chains from one specimen sequenced in a study of blood T cell repertoires in COVID-19. Profiled with immunoSEQ multiplex PCR; TCRdb holds only in-frame clones, not every one. The sample yields about 170,000 clones, 88% seen once. The sequencing sample was made of peripheral blood. The receptors here all came from a man in his sixties with acute or convalescent COVID-19.

This chain joins TRBV9 and TRBJ2-5; 8 nucleotides line up with TRBD2. CDR3 length: 15 residues. V trimming: 0 bases; J trimming: 4 bases; junction bases outside the gene matches: 5. Germline V gene data show CDR1 as SGDLS and CDR2 as YYNGEE. CDR3 protein: CASSVDAGGGETQYF. The CDR3 region has the DNA TGTGCCAGCAGCGTAGACGCGGGGGGAGGAGAGACCCAGTACTTC.

DNA of the CDR3: TGTGCCACCAGACATCGACAGGCGAACACTGAAGCTTTCTTT. This gives the protein CATRHRQANTEAFF. The rearrangement links TRBV19 to TRBJ1-1, with D perhaps TRBD1 (6 bases). The CDR3 length is 14 residues. The V end was cut by 10 bases, the J end by 1 base, with 16 bases between. CDR1 is LNHDA, CDR2 SQIVND, per germline (reference sequence).

CDR3 coding DNA: TGCGCCAGCAGTCACCCGGGACAGGGTTCCAAAAACATTCAGTACTTC. Protein sequence: CASSHPGQGSKNIQYF. The chain links TRBV23-1 to TRBJ2-4; 9 bases are a match to TRBD1. TRBV23-1 has ORF status, its function being uncertain. V dropped 3 bases and J dropped 2; count of bases not matched to a gene: 5. CDR3 length: 16 residues.

The chain has TRBV11-2 and TRBJ2-7; 10 bases align to TRBD2. CDR3 size: 16 residues. CDR1 is SGHAT and CDR2 is FQNNGV in the germline V gene. The ends lost 3 bases at V and 4 bases at J; junction bases unmatched: 9. The CDR3 DNA sequence: TGTGCCAGCAGCTTGTACAGCGGGGGGGCCGAGTACGAGCAGTACGTC. This codes for CASSLYSGGAEYEQYV.

The rearrangement joins TRBV30 to TRBJ1-6, with TRBD1 as a possible D gene (6 bases). The V gene lost 7 bases and the J gene lost 10 bases, with 14 bases spanning the gap. The CDR3 loop spans 12 amino acids. Looked up from germline, CDR1 is GTSNPN and CDR2 is SVGIG (reference sequence). In DNA, the CDR3 is TGTGCCTACGGGAGGGGGTACTCACCCCTCCACTTT. Protein: CAYGRGYSPLHF.

The genes are TRBV5-4 and TRBJ2-6; a weak D match, TRBD1 (5 bases). The CDR3 has 17 residues. Per germline, CDR1 SGHNT and CDR2 YYREEE (reference sequence). Trimming took 0 bases from V and 1 from J, leaving 11 bases between them. The CDR3 protein is CASSLGQPGSGANVLTF. CDR3 coding DNA: TGTGCCAGCAGCTTGGGGCAACCAGGGTCTGGGGCCAACGTCCTGACTTTC. Full variable domain (missing parts from reference TRBV5-4 and TRBJ2-6): ETGVTQSPTHLIKTRGQQVTLRCSSQSGHNTVSWYQQALGQGPQFIFQYYREEENGRGNFPPRFSGLQFPNYSSELNVNALELDDSALYLCASSLGQPGSGANVLTFGAGSRLTVL.

The V call is TRBV7-2, the J call TRBJ2-1, with TRBD2 matching over 15 bases. The CDR3 is 18 residues long. Germline assignment: CDR1 SGHTA and CDR2 FQGNSA. Germline trimming cut 8 bases from V and 1 base from J; bases unmatched to any gene: 9. CDR3 bases: TGTGCCAGCTCCTCCGGACTAGCGGGAGGGCCGTCCTACAATGAGCAGTTCTTC. It is translated as CASSSGLAGGPSYNEQFF.

The chain is built from TRBV14 and TRBJ1-1; 7 bases align to TRBD1. This CDR3 comprises 13 residues. Unmatched junction bases numbered 2, after V lost 3 bases and J lost 4 bases. Per the germline V gene, CDR1 is SGHDN and CDR2 is FVKESK. CDR3 sequence reads: CASSHRQGTEAFF. The CDR3 region has the DNA TGTGCCAGCAGCCATCGACAGGGCACTGAAGCTTTCTTT.

The chain employs TRBV27 and TRBJ2-7; the D gene is possibly TRBD2 (6 bases). Trimming pared 5 bases from V and 1 base from J, leaving 15 bases between. Germline V gene lookup returns CDR1 MNHEY and CDR2 SMNVEV (reference sequence). This CDR3 region has 15 residues. The CDR3 sequence: CASSPPGLTSYEQYF. CDR3 in DNA: TGTGCCAGCAGTCCACCGGGACTTACTTCCTACGAGCAGTACTTC.

V usage is TRBV24-1 and J usage is TRBJ2-3; 7 bases line up with TRBD1. This CDR3 is built from 16 residues. The germline V gene has CDR1 KGHDR and CDR2 SFDVKD. Trimming at V came to 3 bases and at J to 2 bases, leaving 7 bases not matched to a gene. In DNA, the CDR3 is TGTGCCACCAGTGATACTTCGGACAGGATCACAGATACGCAGTATTTT. Protein product: CATSDTSDRITDTQYF.

The chain uses TRBV27 and TRBJ1-4, with 7 nucleotides matching TRBD1. In germline, CDR1 is MNHEY, CDR2 SMNVEV (reference sequence). The CDR3 loop spans 14 amino acids. The ends lost 3 bases at V and 6 bases at J; junction bases unmatched: 4. This CDR3 reads CASSFRQGDEKLFF. The CDR3 bases are TGTGCCAGCAGTTTCCGACAGGGCGATGAAAAACTGTTTTTT.

J is TRBJ1-2 and V is TRBV9; 7 bases line up with TRBD1. Germline trimming cut 0 bases from V and 3 bases from J; bases unmatched to any gene: 2. Germline lookup yields CDR1 SGDLS and CDR2 YYNGEE. This CDR3 region has 14 residues. CDR3 protein: CASSVGGQDYGYTF. DNA of the CDR3: TGTGCCAGCAGCGTAGGTGGACAGGACTATGGCTACACCTTC.

The chain carries TRBV21-1 and TRBJ2-5; the table's D call TRBD1 went unverified against the DNA. TRBV21-1 is reported as a pseudogene. CDR3 length equals 15 residues. The CDR3 protein is CASHFSGTGEETQYF. CDR3 coding DNA: TGTGCCAGCCACTTTTCCGGTACAGGGGAAGAGACCCAGTACTTC.

The rearrangement joins TRBV7-3 to TRBJ2-2, with a weak D call TRBD1 (5 bases). Trimming stripped 3 bases from V and 7 bases from J, with 15 bases between. Germline loops: CDR1 SGHTA, CDR2 FQGTGA. This CDR3 comprises 15 residues. CDR3 DNA: TGTGCCAGCAGCTTCGGCAAGGGGCTTGGCGGGGAGCTGTTTTTT. Translation: CASSFGKGLGGELFF.

This chain connects TRBV7-9 to TRBJ2-7, with D perhaps matching TRBD1 (6 bases). The V end was cut by 5 bases, the J end by 7 bases, with 18 bases between. The V gene's germline CDR1 is SEHNR and CDR2 FQNEAQ (reference sequence). The CDR3 has 14 residues. Here the CDR3 DNA reads TGTGCCAGCAGCCGGTCAGGGGCGGTTCGGGAGCAGTACGTC. Protein product: CASSRSGAVREQYV.

V gene TRBV27 combines with J gene TRBJ1-5; D call uncertain. Trimming removed 5 bases from V and 4 bases from J, with 15 bases in between. CDR3 size: 15 residues. The germline V gene encodes CDR1 MNHEY and CDR2 SMNVEV (reference sequence). The CDR3 nucleotides are TGTGCCAGCAGTGATCTAAGAGGGAGGAATCAGCCCCAGCATTTT. It encodes CASSDLRGRNQPQHF.

The V gene is TRBV5-1, the J gene TRBJ1-3, with unresolved D. The CDR3 is 13 residues long. From germline, CDR1 is SGHRS and CDR2 YFSETQ. Trimming cost V 3 bases and J 2 bases, with 6 bases left between them. The CDR3 protein is CASSSLTGNTIYF. The CDR3 nucleotides are TGCGCCAGCAGCTCACTGACTGGAAACACCATATATTTT.

The rearrangement uses TRBV2 and TRBJ1-6; D gene ambiguous. V was pared by 6 bases and J by 2 bases, with 14 bases between. This CDR3 has 16 amino acids. The germline CDR1 and CDR2 sequences are SNHLY and FYNNEI. The CDR3: CASSFTRGPYNSPLHF. Written as DNA, the CDR3 is TGTGCCAGCAGCTTCACCCGAGGTCCCTATAATTCACCCCTCCACTTT.

The genes are TRBV10-3 and TRBJ1-1; no reliable D call. Germline V gene data show CDR1 as ENHRY and CDR2 as SYGVKD. This CDR3 is built from 14 residues. V dropped 0 bases and J dropped 3 bases, with 8 bases sitting between them. The CDR3 DNA reads TGTGCCATCAGTGAGTCGGGCAGCTACACTGAAGCTTTCTTT. Translating it yields CAISESGSYTEAFF.

The rearrangement links TRBV14 to TRBJ2-2, with TRBD1 matching over 7 bases. Germline V gene lookup returns CDR1 SGHDN and CDR2 FVKESK. The J segment lost 5 bases and the V segment lost 4 bases, leaving 7 bases of the junction unmatched. CDR3 length: 15 amino acids. CDR3 nucleotides: TGTGCCAGCAGCCGGTGGACAGGCCCTACCGGGGAGCTGTTTTTT. Its protein product is CASSRWTGPTGELFF.

The chain uses TRBV29-1 and TRBJ1-4; 8 positions match TRBD1. Germline V gene lookup returns CDR1 SQVTM and CDR2 ANQGSEA. The CDR3 has 14 residues. V lost 7 bases to trimming and J lost 7 bases; unmatched junction nucleotides: 11. As DNA, the CDR3 is TGCAGCGGACGGGGGGACAGGAGGGGTGAAAAACTGTTTTTT. Protein: CSGRGDRRGEKLFF.

The chain couples TRBV10-3 to TRBJ2-3, with D perhaps TRBD2 (6 bases). Germline values: CDR1 ENHRY, CDR2 SYGVKD. The CDR3 spans 12 residues. Trimming took off 0 bases at V and 9 bases at J, with 7 bases between the two ends. In DNA, the CDR3 is TGTGCCATCAGTGAGTCGCGGGACACGCAGTATTTT. Its protein product is CAISESRDTQYF.

This chain's CDR3 is CATSRALGTEAFF. DNA of the CDR3: TGTGCCACCAGCAGAGCCCTCGGCACTGAAGCTTTCTTT. V usage is TRBV15 and J usage is TRBJ1-1; D gene unclear. V lost 1 base and J 4 bases, leaving 7 bases between the germline ends. The CDR3 extends over 13 amino acids. CDR1 LNHNV and CDR2 YYDKDF come from the germline V gene (reference sequence). Combining the CDR3 with reference TRBV15 and TRBJ1-1 gives the whole variable domain DAMVIQNPRYQVTQFGKPVTLSCSQTLNHNVMYWYQQKSSQAPKLLFHYYDKDFNNEADTPDNFQSRRPNTSFCFLDIRSPGLGDTAMYLCATSRALGTEAFFGQGTRLTVV.

The count of this clone is one. The rearrangement links TRBV29-1 to TRBJ2-5; 7 bases fit TRBD1. In germline, CDR1 is SQVTM, CDR2 ANQGSEA. The CDR3 contains 13 residues. Trimming at V came to 8 bases and at J to 9 bases, leaving 15 bases not matched to a gene. The CDR3 DNA reads TGCAGCATATGGTCAGGGGGACCCGGGGCCCAGTACTTC. This sequence encodes CSIWSGGPGAQYF. The full variable domain, completed using reference TRBV29-1 and TRBJ2-5, is SAVISQKPSRDICQRGTSLTIQCQVDSQVTMMFWYRQQPGQSLTLIATANQGSEATYESGFVIDKFPISRPNLTFSTLTVSNMSPEDSSIYLCSIWSGGPGAQYFGPGTRLLVL.

This clone has just one count. The rearrangement links TRBV7-9 to TRBJ1-5, with D possibly being TRBD1 (6 bases). Germline lookup yields CDR1 SEHNR and CDR2 FQNEAQ (reference sequence). This CDR3 contains 13 residues. Trimming left V 4 bases short and J 6 bases short, with 10 bases between. The CDR3 DNA sequence: TGTGCCAGCAGCTCTCAGGGGAGTCAGCCCCAGCATTTT. This gives the protein CASSSQGSQPQHF.

The chain is built from TRBV5-5 and TRBJ2-7; D is perhaps TRBD1 (6 bases). Germline loops: CDR1 SGHKS, CDR2 YYEKEE (reference sequence). The germline V and J ends were trimmed by 1 base and 2 bases, with 7 bases remaining between them. This CDR3 has 13 residues. The CDR3 DNA reads TGTGCCAGCAGCTTGCAGGGGCCCTACGAGCAGTACGTC. Encoded protein: CASSLQGPYEQYV.

This clone has a single count. The gene calls are TRBV6-2 or TRBV6-3 and TRBJ2-1; 10 positions agree with TRBD2. The CDR3 is made up of 15 amino acids. Germline assignment: CDR1 MNHEY and CDR2 SVGEGT. Unmatched junction bases numbered 1, after V lost 3 bases and J lost 2 bases. The CDR3 protein is CASSYTSGTYNEQFF. The CDR3 DNA follows: TGTGCCAGCAGTTATACTAGCGGGACCTACAATGAGCAGTTCTTC.

This chain joins TRBV9 and TRBJ1-1; D is undetermined. The ends were cut back, 4 bases at V and 5 bases at J, with 12 bases in the middle. Germline CDR1 reads SGDLS; CDR2 reads YYNGEE. CDR3 size: 13 residues. DNA of the CDR3: TGTGCCAGCAGCTCAATCCCGGGTACTGAAGCTTTCTTT. Translation: CASSSIPGTEAFF.

The chain employs TRBV5-1 and TRBJ2-1, with 12 bases aligning to TRBD2. The germline V gene encodes CDR1 SGHRS and CDR2 YFSETQ. The CDR3 has 17 residues. V lost 0 bases, J lost 5 bases, and 6 bases stayed unmatched. The CDR3 DNA reads TGCGCCAGCAGCTTGGAAACTAGCGGGGGGCTTCACAATGAGCAGTTCTTC. This codes for CASSLETSGGLHNEQFF.